A single sample gave rise to the 22 T cell receptor beta chains below, sequenced in a study of response to subunit inactivated influenza vaccine. TCRdb reprocessed the RT-PCR reads with MiXCR, giving one entry per CDR3 protein. The data hold 500,000 or so distinct CDR3 sequences, with 16% observed a single time. Material: CD4+ T cells sorted from PBMCs, obtained around 25 months after vaccination. Every receptor here comes from a man between 50 and 69 years old who received an inactivated influenza vaccine.

The table lists this clonotype with a count of one. This chain joins TRBV5-6 and TRBJ1-2; TRBD1 matches 7 bases. Germline V gene data show CDR1 as SGHDT and CDR2 as YYEEEE. This CDR3 is built from 14 residues. V trimming: 4 bases; J trimming: 6 bases; junction bases outside the gene matches: 9. The CDR3: CASSPEDRYHGYTF. The CDR3 DNA reads as TGTGCCAGCAGCCCCGAGGACAGGTACCATGGCTACACCTTC.

This clonotype was counted many times. This chain connects TRBV12-3 or TRBV12-4 to TRBJ2-5; no clear D. Trimming took off 8 bases at V and 0 bases at J, with 13 bases between the two ends. CDR3 size: 14 residues. DNA of the CDR3: TGTGCCAGCGCGCACTACACAGACCAAGAGACCCAGTACTTC. Protein product: CASAHYTDQETQYF.

This clonotype was seen a few times. This chain joins TRBV3-1 and TRBJ2-1, with D maybe TRBD1 (5 bases). V was cut by 2 bases and J by 3 bases, with 14 bases left in between. Per germline, CDR1 LGHDT and CDR2 YNNKEL (reference sequence). CDR3 length equals 16 residues. CDR3 residues: CASSQITGLLYNEQFF. Here the CDR3 DNA reads TGTGCCAGCAGCCAAATTACAGGCCTTCTCTACAATGAGCAGTTCTTC.

In this sample, this clonotype turned up a few times. The chain has TRBV7-3 and TRBJ2-1; 7 nucleotides align to TRBD2. The germline V gene has CDR1 SGHTA and CDR2 FQGTGA. CDR3 length: 14 amino acids. The ends lost 5 bases at V and 9 bases at J; junction bases unmatched: 10. CDR3 sequence reads: CASSQAGVSGEQFF. CDR3 sequence (DNA): TGTGCCAGCAGCCAGGCGGGAGTTTCGGGTGAGCAGTTCTTC.

This clonotype was seen a few times. V gene TRBV12-3 or TRBV12-4 combines with J gene TRBJ2-3; D remains unclear. The CDR3 spans 11 residues. The V end was cut by 1 base, the J end by 10 bases, with 6 bases between. CDR3 nucleotides: TGTGCCAGCAGTTTAGGGGATTCGCAGTATTTT. Its translation: CASSLGDSQYF.

This clonotype was seen ten or more times. For the CDR3, the DNA is TGTGCCAGCAGCTTGGACAGGGGGCGCGTTGTTTCCGGGGAGCTGTTTTTT. Translated, it gives CASSLDRGRVVSGELFF. The chain employs TRBV5-6 and TRBJ2-2, with 9 bases aligning to TRBD1. V shed 0 bases and J 6 bases; nucleotides not matched to a gene: 9. The CDR3 extends over 17 amino acids. Germline values: CDR1 SGHDT, CDR2 YYEEEE.

This clonotype was seen a handful of times. The V call is TRBV28, the J call TRBJ1-1; TRBD1 matches at 9 bases. The CDR3 covers 13 residues. After removal of 6 bases from V and 6 bases from J, the junction contained 5 bases not matched to a gene. Germline V CDR1 and CDR2: MDHEN, SYDVKM. The chain's CDR3 is CASRSGQGSEAFF. CDR3 DNA: TGTGCCAGCAGATCGGGACAGGGCTCTGAAGCTTTCTTT.

This clonotype was counted a few times. V usage is TRBV5-1 and J usage is TRBJ2-7, with D maybe TRBD2 (6 bases). From germline, CDR1 is SGHRS and CDR2 YFSETQ. The CDR3 has 15 amino acids. V was trimmed by 0 bases and J by 3 bases, leaving 13 bases between them. The chain's CDR3 is CASSLGWEADYEQYF. The CDR3 DNA follows: TGCGCCAGCAGCTTGGGATGGGAGGCCGACTACGAGCAGTACTTC.

The CDR3 DNA follows: TGTGCCAGCTGCCGAATAGGACTAGCGGCTAGCTCCTACAATGAGCAGTTCTTC. It is translated as CASCRIGLAASSYNEQFF. This chain uses TRBV3-1 with TRBJ2-1; 10 bases map to TRBD2. The CDR3 has 18 residues. Germline lookup yields CDR1 LGHDT and CDR2 YNNKEL (reference sequence). The trim removed 8 bases at V and 0 bases at J, leaving 13 bases unmatched.

This clonotype was found many times. The V call is TRBV12-3 or TRBV12-4, the J call TRBJ2-5; 10 bases are shared with TRBD1. The CDR3 loop spans 14 amino acids. The junction had 2 bases not matched to a gene; V was cut back by 3 bases and J by 4 bases. The CDR3 here is CASSFRDRGETQYF. For the CDR3, the DNA is TGTGCCAGCAGTTTCCGGGACAGGGGAGAGACCCAGTACTTC.

This clonotype came up a few times. This rearrangement joins TRBV6-2 or TRBV6-3 to TRBJ2-5; weak D call: TRBD2 (5 bases). The ends were cut back, 6 bases at V and 0 bases at J, with 23 bases in the middle. The V gene's germline CDR1 is MNHEY and CDR2 SVGEGT. The CDR3 is 18 amino acids. The CDR3 DNA follows: TGTGCCAGCAGACCCCGCGGAGGCTATCCTATTTACCAAGAGACCCAGTACTTC. This sequence encodes CASRPRGGYPIYQETQYF.

This clonotype has only a few counts. The chain combines TRBV3-1 with TRBJ1-2; D is possibly TRBD1 (5 bases). The CDR3 runs 15 residues. Looked up from germline, CDR1 is LGHDT and CDR2 is YNNKEL (reference sequence). The V gene lost 6 bases and the J gene lost 4 bases, with 18 bases spanning the gap. The CDR3 DNA reads TGTGCCAGCAGTCCGGGGACCGCCCCACTCTATGGCTACACCTTC. Protein: CASSPGTAPLYGYTF.

This clonotype was counted once. V gene TRBV28 combines with J gene TRBJ2-7, with D tentatively TRBD1 (5 bases). This CDR3 contains 16 residues. In germline, CDR1 is MDHEN, CDR2 SYDVKM. With 3 bases removed from V and 3 bases from J, the gap between germline ends came to 18 bases. The CDR3 DNA sequence: TGTGCCAGCAGTTTCGCCGCTGGCAGGGTGGTCTACGAGCAGTACTTC. Protein sequence: CASSFAAGRVVYEQYF.

CDR3 sequence reads: CASRTLGRGGYEQYF. The CDR3 nucleotides are TGTGCCAGCAGAACCTTAGGCAGGGGGGGCTACGAGCAGTACTTC. The gene calls are TRBV28 and TRBJ2-7; either TRBD1 or TRBD2 may fit D (7 bases each). V gave up 6 bases and J gave up 3 bases, with 18 bases separating them. The CDR3 totals 15 residues. Germline CDR1 is MDHEN and CDR2 is SYDVKM.

This clonotype has just a few counts. The rearrangement joins TRBV12-3 or TRBV12-4 to TRBJ2-7, with TRBD2 matching over 10 bases. CDR3 length equals 14 residues. V was clipped by 5 bases and J by 2 bases; unmatched bases: 3. The CDR3 DNA follows: TGTGCCAGCAGTCCTCTAGCGGGGGCCTACGAGCAGTACTTC. Translation: CASSPLAGAYEQYF.

The chain employs TRBV11-2 and TRBJ2-1; the D gene could be TRBD1 or TRBD2 (7 bases each). Trimming removed 0 bases at V and 4 bases at J, with 16 bases between. This CDR3 region has 17 residues. The V gene's germline CDR1 is SGHAT and CDR2 FQNNGV. The CDR3 sequence is CASSLDQGGTTYNEQFF. CDR3 coding DNA: TGTGCCAGCAGCTTAGATCAGGGGGGGACCACTTACAATGAGCAGTTCTTC. Using reference TRBV11-2 and TRBJ2-1 for the parts outside the CDR3, the full variable domain is EAGVAQSPRYKIIEKRQSVAFWCNPISGHATLYWYQQILGQGPKLLIQFQNNGVVDDSQLPKDRFSAERLKGVDSTLKIQPAKLEDSAVYLCASSLDQGGTTYNEQFFGPGTRLTVL.

This clonotype was detected ten times or more. The genes are TRBV29-1 and TRBJ2-2, with D unclear. The V gene lost 5 bases and the J gene lost 0 bases, with 10 bases spanning the gap. CDR1 is SQVTM and CDR2 is ANQGSEA in the germline V gene. The CDR3 is 14 residues long. The CDR3 nucleotides read TGCAGCGTTCGAAGGAATGCGAACACCGGGGAGCTGTTTTTT. Translation: CSVRRNANTGELFF.

The chain carries TRBV6-1 and TRBJ1-6, with 8 bases identical to TRBD1. From germline, CDR1 is MNHNS and CDR2 SASEGT. The V segment lost 10 bases and the J segment 10 bases; nucleotides outside the gene matches: 9. CDR3 length: 13 residues. CDR3 region: CATAGGPRSPLHF. CDR3 nucleotide sequence: TGTGCCACCGCAGGGGGCCCAAGGTCACCCCTCCACTTT.

V usage is TRBV2 and J usage is TRBJ2-7; no clear D gene. Germline loops: CDR1 SNHLY, CDR2 FYNNEI. The CDR3 sequence is 13 residues long. V lost 6 bases to trimming and J lost 0 bases, with 9 bases between them. CDR3 in amino acids: CASREHDSYEQYF. The CDR3 DNA reads TGTGCCAGCAGGGAACATGACTCCTACGAGCAGTACTTC.

This clonotype was detected only a few times. The chain links TRBV5-1 to TRBJ2-5; TRBD1 aligns across 8 bases. The V gene's germline CDR1 is SGHRS and CDR2 YFSETQ. CDR3 length equals 16 residues. Losses at the gene ends were 6 bases for V and 5 bases for J; bases not matched to a gene: 15. CDR3 residues: CASTLRAAGGLETQYF. As DNA, the CDR3 is TGCGCCAGCACCCTGCGGGCGGCAGGGGGCTTGGAGACCCAGTACTTC.

This clonotype was seen more than once but under ten times. The chain is built from TRBV7-9 and TRBJ1-6; D is uncertain. Germline loops: CDR1 SEHNR, CDR2 FQNEAQ (reference sequence). CDR3 length: 14 residues. The germline V and J ends were trimmed by 3 bases and 5 bases, with 8 bases remaining between them. The CDR3 bases are TGTGCCAGCAGCTTCCAGGACCATAATTCACCCCTCCACTTT. Translated: CASSFQDHNSPLHF.

This clonotype has at least ten counts. V and J are TRBV9 and TRBJ2-7, with TRBD2 as a possible D gene (7 bases). The CDR3 is made up of 15 amino acids. The V end lost 0 bases, the J end lost 4 bases, and 14 bases lay between the germline ends. Germline lookup yields CDR1 SGDLS and CDR2 YYNGEE. CDR3 loop: CASSVEGGSTYEQYF. In nucleotides, the CDR3 is TGTGCCAGCAGCGTAGAGGGGGGGAGTACATACGAGCAGTACTTC.